These 4 T cell receptor beta chains were all obtained from the same sample, sequenced in a study of OX40 agonist ivuxolimab in advanced cancers. Profiled with immunoSEQ multiplex PCR; TCRdb holds only in-frame clones, not every one. The sample contains around 89,000 clones, roughly 93% of which appear only once. The starting material was CD4+ or CD8+ T cells sorted from blood, obtained in a trial of the OX40 agonist ivuxolimab. Receptors were obtained from an adult with an advanced solid tumor such as melanoma, head and neck, liver or kidney cancer.

The chain uses TRBV19 and TRBJ2-3; TRBD1 is a possible D gene (6 bases). The CDR3 is 15 residues long. Germline V CDR1 and CDR2: LNHDA, SQIVND (reference sequence). Trimming shortened V by 3 bases and J by 2 bases, and 12 bases separated the two germline ends. DNA for the CDR3: TGTGCCAGTAGTATGGAACAGGGTCCCACAGATACGCAGTATTTT. It specifies CASSMEQGPTDTQYF.

This clone has just one count. The rearrangement links TRBV11-2 to TRBJ2-2, with D unresolved. The germline V and J ends were trimmed by 3 bases and 9 bases, with 14 bases remaining between them. The CDR3 runs 14 residues. Germline values: CDR1 SGHAT, CDR2 FQNNGV. The CDR3 reads CASSLGLMARELFF. The CDR3 DNA reads TGTGCCAGCAGCTTGGGCCTGATGGCCAGGGAGCTGTTTTTT. The whole variable domain, remainder taken from reference TRBV11-2 and TRBJ2-2, is EAGVAQSPRYKIIEKRQSVAFWCNPISGHATLYWYQQILGQGPKLLIQFQNNGVVDDSQLPKDRFSAERLKGVDSTLKIQPAKLEDSAVYLCASSLGLMARELFFGEGSRLTVL.

The gene calls are TRBV27 and TRBJ1-3; D remains ambiguous. The CDR3 runs to 13 residues. The germline V and J ends were trimmed by 5 bases and 4 bases, with 9 bases remaining between them. Germline CDR1 and CDR2: MNHEY and SMNVEV (reference sequence). For the CDR3, the DNA is TGTGCCAGCAGTAGAGGTTGGGGAAACACCATATATTTT. It yields the protein CASSRGWGNTIYF.

This clone was seen just once. The chain's CDR3 is CASSAPLLAANTDTQYF. As DNA, the CDR3 is TGTGCCAGCAGCGCCCCCCTACTAGCGGCCAACACAGATACGCAGTATTTT. The V and J genes are TRBV9 and TRBJ2-3; 8 bases line up with TRBD2. V lost 3 bases and J lost 2; bases outside the gene matches: 11. Germline loops: CDR1 SGDLS, CDR2 YYNGEE. This CDR3 has 17 residues.